This record concerns one TCR beta chain sequence. Its specificity is unknown. This record belongs to a study of T cell repertoires in cytomegalovirus infection. Study-wide results and caveats: The cumulative frequency of public TCR beta families identified carriers of CMV plus the relevant HLA.

One entry per CDR3 protein results from TCRdb running MiXCR on the reads. The sample carries about 70,000 distinct CDR3 sequences, 20% to 25% recorded once. V shed 8 bases and J shed 6 bases, with 4 bases lying between them. CDR3 size: 10 residues. The germline V gene has CDR1 MNHEY and CDR2 SVGEGT. This TCR came from a human donor in good health (CMV status not recorded). Some clones in this sample may be carry-over from other donors' samples. The sample in question was CD8+ T cells from cultured PBMCs, obtained from culture after CMV antigen stimulation. The chain is built from TRBV6-2 or TRBV6-3 and TRBJ1-4, with no clear D. CDR3 in DNA: TGTGCCAGCGCGGATGAAAAACTGTTTTTT. Translated: CASADEKLFF.